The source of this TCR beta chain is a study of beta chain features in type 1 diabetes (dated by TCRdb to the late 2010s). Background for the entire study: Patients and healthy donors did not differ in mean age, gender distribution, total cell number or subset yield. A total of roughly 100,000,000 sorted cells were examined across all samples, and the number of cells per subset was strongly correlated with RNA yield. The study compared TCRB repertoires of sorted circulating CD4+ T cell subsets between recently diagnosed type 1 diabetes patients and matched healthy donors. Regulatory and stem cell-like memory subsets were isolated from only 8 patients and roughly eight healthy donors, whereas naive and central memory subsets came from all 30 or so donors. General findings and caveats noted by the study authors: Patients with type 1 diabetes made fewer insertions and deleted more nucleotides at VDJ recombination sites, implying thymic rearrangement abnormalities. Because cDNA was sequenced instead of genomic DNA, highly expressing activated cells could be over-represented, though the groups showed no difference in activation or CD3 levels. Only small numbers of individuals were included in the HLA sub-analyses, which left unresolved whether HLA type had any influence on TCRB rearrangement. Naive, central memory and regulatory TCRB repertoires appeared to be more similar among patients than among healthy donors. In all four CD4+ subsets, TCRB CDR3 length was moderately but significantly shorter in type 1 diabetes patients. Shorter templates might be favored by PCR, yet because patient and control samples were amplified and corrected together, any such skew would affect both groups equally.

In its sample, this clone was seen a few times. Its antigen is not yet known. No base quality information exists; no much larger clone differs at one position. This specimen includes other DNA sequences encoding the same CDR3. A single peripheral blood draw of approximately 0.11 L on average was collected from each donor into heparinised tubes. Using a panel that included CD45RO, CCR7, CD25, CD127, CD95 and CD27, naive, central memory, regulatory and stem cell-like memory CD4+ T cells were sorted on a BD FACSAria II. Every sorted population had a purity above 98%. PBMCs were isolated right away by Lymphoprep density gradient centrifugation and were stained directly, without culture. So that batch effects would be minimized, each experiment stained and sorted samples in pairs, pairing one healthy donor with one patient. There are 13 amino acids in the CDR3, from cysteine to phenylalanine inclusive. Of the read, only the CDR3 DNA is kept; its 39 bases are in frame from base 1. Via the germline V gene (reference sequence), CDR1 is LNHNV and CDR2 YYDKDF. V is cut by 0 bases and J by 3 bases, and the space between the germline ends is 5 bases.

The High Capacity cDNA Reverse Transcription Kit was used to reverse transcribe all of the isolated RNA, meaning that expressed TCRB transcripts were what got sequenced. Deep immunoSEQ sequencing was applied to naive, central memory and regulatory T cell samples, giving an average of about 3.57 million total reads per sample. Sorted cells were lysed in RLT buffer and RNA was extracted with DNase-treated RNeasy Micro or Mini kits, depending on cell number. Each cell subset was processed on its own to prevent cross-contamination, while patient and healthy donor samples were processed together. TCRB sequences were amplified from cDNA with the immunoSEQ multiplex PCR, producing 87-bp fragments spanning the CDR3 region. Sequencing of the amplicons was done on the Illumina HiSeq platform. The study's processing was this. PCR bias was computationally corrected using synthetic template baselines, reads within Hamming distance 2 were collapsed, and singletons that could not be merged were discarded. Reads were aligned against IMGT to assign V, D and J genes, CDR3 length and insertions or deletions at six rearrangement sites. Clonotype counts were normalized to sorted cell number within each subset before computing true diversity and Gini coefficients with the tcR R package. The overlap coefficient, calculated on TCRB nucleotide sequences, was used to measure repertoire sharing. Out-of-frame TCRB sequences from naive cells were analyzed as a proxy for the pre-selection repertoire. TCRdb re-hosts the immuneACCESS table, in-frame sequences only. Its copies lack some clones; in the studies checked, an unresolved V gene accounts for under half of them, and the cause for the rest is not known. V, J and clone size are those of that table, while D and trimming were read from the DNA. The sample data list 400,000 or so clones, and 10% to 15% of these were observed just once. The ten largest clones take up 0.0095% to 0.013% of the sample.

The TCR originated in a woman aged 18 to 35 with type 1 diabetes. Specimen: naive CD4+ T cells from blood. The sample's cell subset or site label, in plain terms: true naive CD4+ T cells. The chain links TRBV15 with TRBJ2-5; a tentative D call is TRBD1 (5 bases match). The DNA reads TGTGCCACCAGCAGAGACAGGGAAGAGACCCAGTACTTC. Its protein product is CATSRDREETQYF.